This T cell receptor (beta chain) was identified in a study of T cell clonality in common variable immunodeficiency. Study-wide results and caveats: In common variable immunodeficiency, TCR beta chains reportedly carried fewer deletions and N-nucleotide insertions.

The CDR3 runs 13 residues. The germline V gene has CDR1 LNHDA and CDR2 SQIVND (reference sequence). V was cut by 6 bases and J by 7 bases, with 15 bases left in between. Aged about 8 to 65 years, CVID subjects averaged around 40 years old. Caucasian heritage predominated among both patients and controls. Blood samples were heparinized, about 4.5 to 9 ml per donor. A few counts support this clone. What it binds is not known. Read data end 3 residues before the CDR3 end; the end is taken from the germline J gene. CVID and control samples used equivalent genomic DNA input. Produced via immunoSEQ multiplex PCR; TCRdb's table is partial and in-frame only. The data list approximately 12,000 clones, none observed once; approximately 7% falls to the top ten.

The V and J genes are TRBV19 and TRBJ1-1; a possible D gene is TRBD1 (6 bases). Input material: peripheral blood mononuclear cells. This sequence originates from a human donor with common variable immunodeficiency. Incomplete CDR3 DNA: TGTGCCAGTAGCCCCACAGGGATCAATGAA. It codes for CASSPTGINE. The entire CDR3 is CASSPTGINEAFF.